This T cell receptor (beta chain) was identified in a study of regulatory T cells in long-lasting Graves disease. Time point given: newly diagnosed GD, antithyroid drugs for less than 3 months. PBMC-extracted RNA yielded the TCR library. V shed 6 bases, J shed 5 bases, and the junction held 11 bases outside the gene matches. This CDR3 is 16 amino acids long. This clonotype was seen ten or more times. Construction of TCR beta libraries relied on iRepertoire HTBI primers and on Arm-PCR targeting CDR3 regions. A single record per CDR3 protein comes from TCRdb applying MiXCR to the multiplex PCR reads. The sample contains about 320,000 distinct CDR3 sequences, 18% of which appear only once.

Sequencing used peripheral blood mononuclear cells (PBMCs), obtained at new diagnosis, from a patient treated with antithyroid drugs. The chain employs TRBV12-3 or TRBV12-4 and TRBJ2-1; the match to TRBD1 covers 9 bases. The sequence derives from a female donor with Graves disease. The CDR3 loop is CASRRETGGPDNEQFF. The CDR3 nucleotides read TGTGCCAGCAGGCGCGAAACAGGGGGCCCAGACAATGAGCAGTTCTTC.